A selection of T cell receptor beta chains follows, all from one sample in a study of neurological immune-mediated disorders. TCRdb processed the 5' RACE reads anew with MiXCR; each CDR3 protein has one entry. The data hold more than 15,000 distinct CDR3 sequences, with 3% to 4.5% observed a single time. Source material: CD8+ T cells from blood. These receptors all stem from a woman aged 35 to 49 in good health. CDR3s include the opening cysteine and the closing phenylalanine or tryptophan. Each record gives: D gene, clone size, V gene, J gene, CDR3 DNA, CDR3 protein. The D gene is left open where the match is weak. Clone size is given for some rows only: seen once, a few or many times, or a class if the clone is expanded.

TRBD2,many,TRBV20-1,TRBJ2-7,TGCAGTGCTAGAGATTTAGCGGGTGCATTGTACGAGCAGTACTTC,CSARDLAGALYEQYF
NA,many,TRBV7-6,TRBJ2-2,TGTGCCAGCAGCTTATACAGGGTTGGGACCGGGGAGCTGTTTTTT,CASSLYRVGTGELFF
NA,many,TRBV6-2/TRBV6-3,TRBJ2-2,TGTGCCAGCAAACCTCCCGGTCCCTTTAGGAACACCGGGGAGCTGTTTTTT,CASKPPGPFRNTGELFF
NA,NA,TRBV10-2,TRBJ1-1,TGTGCCAGCGGTAGATTGAACACTGAAGCTTTCTTT,CASGRLNTEAFF
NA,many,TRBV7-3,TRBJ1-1,TGTGCCAGCAGCTTAGGCAGGCCGCTCACTGAAGCTTTCTTT,CASSLGRPLTEAFF
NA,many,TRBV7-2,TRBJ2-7,TGTGCCAGCAGCTTCGGTGGTTTTGGAACAAGGTACGAGCAGTACTTC,CASSFGGFGTRYEQYF
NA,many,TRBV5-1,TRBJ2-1,TGCGCCAGCAGCTTGTCGGCCTACAATGAGCAGTTCTTC,CASSLSAYNEQFF
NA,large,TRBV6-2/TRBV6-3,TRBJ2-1,TGTGCCAGCAGCCGCGGGTCGTACAATGAGCAGTTCTTC,CASSRGSYNEQFF
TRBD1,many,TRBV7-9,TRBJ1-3,TGTGCCAGCAGCCAACTGGACAGGGCGGCTGGAAACACCATATATTTT,CASSQLDRAAGNTIYF
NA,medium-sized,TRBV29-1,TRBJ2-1,TGCAGCGTTGGTCGGGAGTATGAGCAGTTCTTC,CSVGREYEQFF
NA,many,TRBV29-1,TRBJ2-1,TGCAGCGTTGTCGGGGCCCCCGGGCCCTACAATGAGCAGTTCTTC,CSVVGAPGPYNEQFF
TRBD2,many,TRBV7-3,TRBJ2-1,TGTGCCAGCAGCTCGGGGCCCCAAAGCGGGACGGGATACAATGAGCAGTTCTTC,CASSSGPQSGTGYNEQFF
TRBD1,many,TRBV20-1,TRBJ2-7,TGCAGTGCTAAAGAACAGGGGTCAGGGGAGCAGTACTTC,CSAKEQGSGEQYF
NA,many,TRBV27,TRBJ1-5,TGTGCCAGCAGTTTATGGGGGACACAGCCCCAGCATTTT,CASSLWGTQPQHF
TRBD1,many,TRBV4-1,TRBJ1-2,TGCGCCAGCAGCCAAGTGGGGACAGGGAACTATGGCTACACCTTC,CASSQVGTGNYGYTF
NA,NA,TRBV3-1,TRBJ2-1,TGTGCCAGCAGCCAAGGGACCCTGTCGCAGTTCTTC,CASSQGTLSQFF
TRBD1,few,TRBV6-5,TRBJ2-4,TGTGCCAGCAGTTCAGGGGGCGCAGACATTCAGTACTTC,CASSSGGADIQYF
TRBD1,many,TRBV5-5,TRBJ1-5,TGTGCCAGCAGCCGATGGGACAGGCGTAGCAATCAGCCCCAGCATTTT,CASSRWDRRSNQPQHF
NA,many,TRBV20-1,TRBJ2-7,TGCAGTGCTAGACCACCTCCGGCCTACGAGCAGTACTTC,CSARPPPAYEQYF
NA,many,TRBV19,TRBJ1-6,TGTGCCAGTAGCCCTCTTCCGCCGAATAATTCACCCCTCCACTTT,CASSPLPPNNSPLHF
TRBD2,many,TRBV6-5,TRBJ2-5,TGTGCCAGCTGCACTAGCGGGGGGACCCAAGAGACCCAGTACTTC,CASCTSGGTQETQYF
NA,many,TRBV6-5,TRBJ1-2,TGTGCCAGCAGTTACGGACCCGGAAGCAGCTATGGCTACACCTTC,CASSYGPGSSYGYTF
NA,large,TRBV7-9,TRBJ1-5,TGTGCCAGCAGCCATTCGGGGGATAGCAATCAGCCCCAGCATTTT,CASSHSGDSNQPQHF
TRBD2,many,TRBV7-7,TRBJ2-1,TGTGCTAGCAGCTTTACGGGAGGCGATGAGCAGTTCTTC,CASSFTGGDEQFF
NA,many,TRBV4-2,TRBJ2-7,TGTGCCAGCAGCCTAAGCTCCTACGAGCAGTACTTC,CASSLSSYEQYF
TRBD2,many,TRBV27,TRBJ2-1,TGTGCCAGCAGTCAGCTGGGAGGGGCTAATGAGCAGTTCTTC,CASSQLGGANEQFF
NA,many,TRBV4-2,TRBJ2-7,TGTGCCAGCAGCCACGGTAGTCAGGGATACGAGCAGTACTTC,CASSHGSQGYEQYF
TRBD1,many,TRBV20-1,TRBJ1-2,TGCAGTGCTAGAGTGAACGGACAGGGAACTCTCTATGGCTACACCTTC,CSARVNGQGTLYGYTF
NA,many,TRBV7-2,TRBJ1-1,TGTGCCAGCAGCCGAAGGACTTTGAACGCTGAAGCTTTCTTT,CASSRRTLNAEAFF
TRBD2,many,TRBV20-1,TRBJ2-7,TGCAGTGCTCAAACTAGCGGGAGTAACCACATGGACGAGCAGTACTTC,CSAQTSGSNHMDEQYF
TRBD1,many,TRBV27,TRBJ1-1,TGTGCCAGCACCCCAGGGGGGAACACTGAAGCTTTCTTT,CASTPGGNTEAFF
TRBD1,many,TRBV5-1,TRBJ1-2,TGCGCCAGCAGCACACAGGGGAATGGCTACACCTTC,CASSTQGNGYTF
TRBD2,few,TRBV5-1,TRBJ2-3,TGCGCCAGCAGCCTAAGGACTAGCGGGGATACGCAGTATTTT,CASSLRTSGDTQYF
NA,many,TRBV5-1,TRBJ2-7,TGCGCCAGCAGCTTGGGAGGGCAAACCTACGAGCAGTACTTC,CASSLGGQTYEQYF
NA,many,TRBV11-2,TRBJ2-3,TGTGCCAGCAGCTTAGTGTTCGGGGATACGCAGTATTTT,CASSLVFGDTQYF
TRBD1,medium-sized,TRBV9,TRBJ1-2,TGTGCCAGCAGCGCAACAGGGGGCGCGAACTATGGCTACACCTTC,CASSATGGANYGYTF
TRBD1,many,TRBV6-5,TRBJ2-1,TGTGCCAGCAGTTACTCTGCGACAGGGGGTAATGAGCAGTTCTTC,CASSYSATGGNEQFF
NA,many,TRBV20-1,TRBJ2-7,TGCAGTGCTAGAAGCCAACCTCGGGGGTACGAGCAGTACTTC,CSARSQPRGYEQYF
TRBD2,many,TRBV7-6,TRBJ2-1,TGTGCCAGCAGCTCTTATACGGGACTAGCGGCTTACAATGAGCAGTTCTTC,CASSSYTGLAAYNEQFF
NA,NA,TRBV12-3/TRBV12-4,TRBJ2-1,TGTGCCAGCAGTGATCCTGGGTCAGGAAATGAGCAGTTCTTC,CASSDPGSGNEQFF
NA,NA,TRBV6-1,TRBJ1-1,TGTGCCAGCAGGGCCCCGGAGGGTAGCACTGAAGCTTTCTTT,CASRAPEGSTEAFF
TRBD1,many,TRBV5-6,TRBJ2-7,TGTGCCAGCAGCTTGAGAGGGGGCGACGAGCAGTACTTC,CASSLRGGDEQYF
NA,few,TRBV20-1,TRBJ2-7,TGCAGTGCTAGGCAATACGGGGTTGGAACCTACGAGCAGTACTTC,CSARQYGVGTYEQYF
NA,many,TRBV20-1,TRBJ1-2,TGCAGTGCTAGACTCCGGTGGGGCGGACCTGCTAACTATGGCTACACCTTC,CSARLRWGGPANYGYTF
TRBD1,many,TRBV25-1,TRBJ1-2,TGTGCCAGCAGTGACTCCGACAGGGTCGATGGCTACACCTTC,CASSDSDRVDGYTF
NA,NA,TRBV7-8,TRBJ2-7,TGTGCCAGCAGCCCCCGGGACGGTTCCTACGAGCAGTACTTC,CASSPRDGSYEQYF